This T cell receptor beta chain emerged from a study of T cell responses to AZD1222 COVID-19 vaccine. V lost 3 bases and J 5 bases, leaving 14 bases between the germline ends. Germline lookup yields CDR1 SEHNR and CDR2 FQNEAQ (reference sequence). The CDR3 is 14 residues long. Produced via immunoSEQ multiplex PCR; TCRdb's table is partial and in-frame only. The table includes 150,000 to 200,000 clones, around 87% detected once. V usage is TRBV7-9 and J usage is TRBJ2-7, with a weak D call TRBD1 (5 bases). The sample in question was peripheral blood, obtained on day 0 of MenACWY control vaccination. This clonotype was obtained from an adult in good health. The CDR3 region has the DNA TGTGCCAGCAGCTTCTCGCAGGGCATGGACGAGCAGTACTTC. Translated, it gives CASSFSQGMDEQYF. Full variable domain (outside the CDR3, taken from reference TRBV7-9 and TRBJ2-7): DTGVSQNPRHKITKRGQNVTFRCDPISEHNRLYWYRQTLGQGPEFLTYFQNEAQLEKSRLLSDRFSAERPKGSFSTLEIQRTEQGDSAMYLCASSFSQGMDEQYFGPGTRLTVT.